Listed below are T cell receptor beta chains from one sample, sequenced in a study of T cells in Graves' hyperthyroidism and ophthalmopathy. Each CDR3 protein gets one entry after TCRdb re-called the multiplex PCR reads with MiXCR. The sample holds roughly 750,000 distinct CDR3 sequences, 15% to 20% seen once. Material for sequencing was blood. These receptors all come from a man between 18 and 29 years old with Graves' hyperthyroidism. CDR3s include the opening cysteine and the closing phenylalanine or tryptophan. D genes are given only for firm matches. Rows give clone size only sometimes, using once, few, many, or a class for an expanded clone.

.,TRBJ2-1,TRBD1,TRBV9,TGTGCCAGCAGCGTAGCCGGACAGGGGGCGAATGAGCAGTTCTTC,CASSVAGQGANEQFF
once,TRBJ1-5,.,TRBV2,TGTGCCAGCAGCGAGACAGGTTTAACGCCCCAGCATTTT,CASSETGLTPQHF
many,TRBJ2-1,TRBD2,TRBV12-5,TGTGCTAGTGGTTTGGATGCGGGAGGGCCTAATGAGCAGTTCTTC,CASGLDAGGPNEQFF
many,TRBJ2-1,.,TRBV20-1,TGCAGTGCTAGGACGCCGACCTCCTACAATGAGCAGTTCTTC,CSARTPTSYNEQFF
few,TRBJ2-7,.,TRBV25-1,TGTGCCAGCAGTACGACTAGTCAGCAGTACTTC,CASSTTSQQYF
.,TRBJ2-3,TRBD2,TRBV29-1,TGCAGCGCTGGGATAGCGGGGCTCACAGATACGCAGTATTTT,CSAGIAGLTDTQYF
.,TRBJ2-7,.,TRBV28,TGTGCCAGCAGCACAGGGCCAGCCTACGAGCAGTACTTC,CASSTGPAYEQYF
.,TRBJ1-5,.,TRBV20-1,TGCAGTGCTATTGCGGCAGGGGCAGGATATCAGCCCCAGCATTTT,CSAIAAGAGYQPQHF
many,TRBJ2-1,.,TRBV3-1,TGTGCCAGCAGCCAAGAATACAGTAACAATGAGCAGTTCTTC,CASSQEYSNNEQFF
many,TRBJ2-5,TRBD2,TRBV20-1,TGCAGTGCTAGGAAGCGGGAGGGCCGAGGGTACCAAGAGACCCAGTACTTC,CSARKREGRGYQETQYF
many,TRBJ2-1,TRBD2,TRBV28,TGTGCCAGCAGTTTCGGGGGGGGCTACAATGAGCAGTTCTTC,CASSFGGGYNEQFF
few,TRBJ2-1,.,TRBV24-1,TGTGCCACCAGTGACTACGGACTGGACAATGAGCAGTTCTTC,CATSDYGLDNEQFF
many,TRBJ1-1,.,TRBV3-1,TGTGCCAGCATCCGGACAGAGGGGACGAACACTGAAGCTTTCTTT,CASIRTEGTNTEAFF
few,TRBJ1-2,.,TRBV18,TGTGCTACTGGGGTTGACTATGGCTACACCTTC,CATGVDYGYTF
many,TRBJ1-2,.,TRBV2,TGTGCCAGCAGATTCCCAGGACCAAACTATGGCTACACCTTC,CASRFPGPNYGYTF
many,TRBJ2-1,TRBD2,TRBV28,TGTGCCAGCAGTTTGGCGGGAGGGTTCAATGAGCAGTTCTTC,CASSLAGGFNEQFF
.,TRBJ1-1,TRBD1,TRBV29-1,TGCAGCGTTATTAGACAGGGAGGCACTGAAGCTTTCTTT,CSVIRQGGTEAFF
many,TRBJ2-7,.,TRBV28,TGTGCCAGCAGTTTACTTCAGGACGACTACGAGCAGTACTTC,CASSLLQDDYEQYF
few,TRBJ2-1,TRBD2,TRBV28,TGTGCCAGCAGTTCGGGGAAGCGGGAGAAGGATGAGCAGTTCTTC,CASSSGKREKDEQFF
few,TRBJ2-6,TRBD1,TRBV7-9,TGTGCCAGCAGCCCTAGGACAGGTGTCTCAGGGGCCAACGTCCTGACTTTC,CASSPRTGVSGANVLTF
few,TRBJ1-1,.,TRBV9,TGTGCCAGCAGCGTAGAGGACACTGAAGCTTTCTTT,CASSVEDTEAFF
many,TRBJ1-6,.,TRBV3-1,TGTGCCAGCAGCCAAGGGGCACAAAATTCACCCCTCCACTTT,CASSQGAQNSPLHF
many,TRBJ1-1,.,TRBV6-1,TGTGCCAGCAGCGCTCCCGAAGCTTTCTTT,CASSAPEAFF
few,TRBJ2-1,.,TRBV25-1,TGTGCCAGCAGTCATCCGGGACCTCACAATGAGCAGTTCTTC,CASSHPGPHNEQFF
many,TRBJ1-5,.,TRBV29-1,TGCAGCGTCGGAGGGAGCAATCAGCCCCAGCATTTT,CSVGGSNQPQHF
.,TRBJ2-7,.,TRBV6-2/TRBV6-3,TGTGCCAGCAGTTGCTCTATCCCAGGGCCCCACTACGAGCAGTACTTC,CASSCSIPGPHYEQYF
many,TRBJ2-3,TRBD2,TRBV28,TGTGCCAGCAGAAGCGGGAGGGTCACAGATACGCAGTATTTT,CASRSGRVTDTQYF
few,TRBJ2-7,TRBD1,TRBV5-1,TGCGCCAGCAGCTTGGTAACAGGGGGACCAGGCTACGAGCAGTACTTC,CASSLVTGGPGYEQYF
few,TRBJ1-5,.,TRBV24-1,TGTGCCACCAGTGATTCCGGAGGTCCCCAGCATTTT,CATSDSGGPQHF
.,TRBJ2-5,TRBD2,TRBV4-3,TGCGCCAGCAGCCAAGAGCGAGGCGGGGGGGCACGGGAGACCCAGTACTTC,CASSQERGGGARETQYF
.,TRBJ2-1,TRBD1,TRBV6-2/TRBV6-3,TGTGCCAGCAGTGTCGGGACAGGGGATTACAATGAGCAGTTCTTC,CASSVGTGDYNEQFF
many,TRBJ2-5,.,TRBV7-2,TGTGCCAGCAGCTTTCAGGAGGGCCAAGAGACCCAGTACTTC,CASSFQEGQETQYF
many,TRBJ2-1,TRBD1,TRBV7-9,TGTGCCAGCAGCCCCCGGTCGACAGGGCTCAATGAGCAGTTCTTC,CASSPRSTGLNEQFF
few,TRBJ1-4,.,TRBV6-1,TGTGCCAGCAGCCTCTCCTGGGGAGCTAATGAAAAACTGTTTTTT,CASSLSWGANEKLFF
many,TRBJ2-1,.,TRBV7-3,TGTGCCAGCAGCCCAGCCGGGACTCCGCTCAATGAGCAGTTCTTC,CASSPAGTPLNEQFF
.,TRBJ2-7,.,TRBV27,TGTGCCAGCAGTTTATCATACGGGCGGGGGCAGTACTTC,CASSLSYGRGQYF
.,TRBJ1-1,TRBD1,TRBV4-3,TGCGCCAGCAGCCAAGGAGGGACAGCGAACACTGAAGCTTTCTTT,CASSQGGTANTEAFF
many,TRBJ2-3,.,TRBV10-3,TGTGCCAGCCAAACTAGGCCCTCCGATACGCAGTATTTT,CASQTRPSDTQYF
many,TRBJ2-2,TRBD2,TRBV7-3,TGTGCCAGCAGCCCCCTAAGAGGCGGGAGGGCCAACGGCGGGGAGCTGTTTTTT,CASSPLRGGRANGGELFF
.,TRBJ2-7,TRBD2,TRBV4-2,TGTGCCAGCAGCCACCTGACTAGCGGGAGCTACGAGCAGTACTTC,CASSHLTSGSYEQYF
many,TRBJ2-1,TRBD2,TRBV29-1,TGCAGCGTTGAAGGGCTAGCGGGAGGGAATGAGCAGTTCTTC,CSVEGLAGGNEQFF
few,TRBJ2-5,.,TRBV6-1,TGTGCCAGCAGTGAAATAGTCCAAGAGACCCAGTACTTC,CASSEIVQETQYF
many,TRBJ2-7,TRBD1,TRBV6-1,TGTGCCAGCAGGAGACAGGGCGGAGCGAGCGAGCAGTACTTC,CASRRQGGASEQYF
many,TRBJ2-1,.,TRBV6-1,TGTGCCAGCAGTTACCTGGATGCGGTCCACAATGAGCAGTTCTTC,CASSYLDAVHNEQFF
many,TRBJ2-5,.,TRBV28,TGTGCCAGCAGTTTAAGGGTGGGGCGAGAGACCCAGTACTTC,CASSLRVGRETQYF
many,TRBJ2-3,TRBD2,TRBV7-2,TGTGCCAGCAGCTTAGCGGGGAGGGCAGATACGCAGTATTTT,CASSLAGRADTQYF
many,TRBJ2-5,TRBD1,TRBV3-1,TGTGCCAGCAGCCAGGGACAGAGCCTTCAAGAGACCCAGTACTTC,CASSQGQSLQETQYF
many,TRBJ2-1,.,TRBV20-1,TGCAGTGCTAGTGGGGGCTACAATGAGCAGTTCTTC,CSASGGYNEQFF
many,TRBJ1-1,TRBD1,TRBV28,TGTGCCAGCAGTTTGACAGGGGGCAAGAACACTGAAGCTTTCTTT,CASSLTGGKNTEAFF
.,TRBJ2-1,TRBD2,TRBV25-1,TGTGCCAGCAGCGCTTTCGCGACTAGCGGCCCTTACAATGAGCAGTTCTTC,CASSAFATSGPYNEQFF